This T cell receptor (beta chain) was identified in a study of vaccination and CD4 T cells after COVID-19. Broader study findings: Convalescent patients had a median approximately 86% of reactive clones appearing only post-vaccination.

Comments on this clonotype: Its cognate antigen is unknown.

The Oncomine TCR Beta short-read assay sequenced DNA from cultured CD4+ T cells. TCRdb fed the PCR reads into MiXCR, producing one record per CDR3 protein. The sample gives under 15,000 distinct CDR3 sequences, 35% to 55% of which show up once; approximately 7.7% is in the top ten. Treatment here: approximately nine-day PBMC culture with coronavirus spike peptide pools or control peptides (ViraFEST assay). CDR1 and CDR2 (germline): SQVTM, ANQGSEA. V shed 5 bases, J shed 4 bases, and the junction held 12 bases outside the gene matches. The CDR3 spans 15 residues. Sequenced sample: CD4+ T cells from blood, cultured in vitro. The clonotype was recovered from a human donor who had recovered from COVID-19. The rearrangement links TRBV29-1 to TRBJ2-7; 9 bases map to TRBD1. For the CDR3, the DNA is TGCAGCGTTAACTTGTCGGGACAGGGTGCGTACGAGCAGTACTTC. Amino acid sequence: CSVNLSGQGAYEQYF.